Detailed here is one TCR beta chain. Its antigen remains unknown. The record originates from a study of CXCR3-negative and CXCR3-positive naive CD8 T cells. About the study: There were 120 million to 150 million TRB reads altogether, and each library had about 1.5 +/- 0.3 million of them.

Findings of the study overall: Naive cells, whether CXCR3-negative or CXCR3-positive, had similar TRBV-TRBJ usage, while memory cells differed. The study found comparably high diversity in both naive subsets and much lower diversity in memory CD8+ cells. When CXCR3-positive naive cells were set against CXCR3-negative naive cells, the former had more hydrophobic TRB CDR3s.

The CD45RO-CCR7+CD27+CD95- phenotype denoted naive CD8+ T cells. This CDR3 is built from 16 residues. In germline, CDR1 is SNHLY, CDR2 FYNNEI. All TRB cDNA libraries came from 5' RACE performed with UMI labels. TCRdb derives one entry per CDR3 protein from the 5' RACE reads, leaving out DNA. In all, the sample yields over 150,000 distinct CDR3 sequences. The specimen was naive CXCR3+ CD8+ T cells from blood. The subset is: CD45RO-CCR7+CD27+CD95- naive CD8+ T cells expressing CXCR3 (TNR3+). This clonotype was sampled from a human donor in good health. Some clones in this sample may be carry-over from other donors' samples. The V call is TRBV2, the J call TRBJ1-1. This CDR3 is CASESVEGGQDTEAFF.